This note documents a single TCR beta chain sequence. These data originate in a study of blood T cell repertoires in COVID-19. Study-level background: COVID-19 samples collected from the United States, Italy and Spain covered acute and convalescent phases. In each case, the material was cDNA or gDNA derived from T cells, B-cell-depleted T cells, or PBMCs.

V was clipped by 2 bases and J by 4 bases, with 6 bases between them. The CDR3 runs 13 residues. Original handling: The authors estimated nucleated cell counts from reference gene primer amplification. TCRdb keeps only in-frame clones here, not all; method: immunoSEQ multiplex PCR. That table furnishes V, J and clone size, whereas the DNA furnished D and trimming. The sample holds fewer than 150,000 clones, almost 85% seen once. The receptor's source is a human donor in a cohort sampled during active COVID-19. The sequenced sample consisted of peripheral blood. The chain recombines TRBV12-3 or TRBV12-4 with TRBJ1-5; a possible D gene is TRBD1 (5 bases). The CDR3 is CASSLKGNQPQHF. In DNA form, the CDR3 reads TGTGCCAGCAGTTTAAAGGGGAATCAGCCCCAGCATTTT.